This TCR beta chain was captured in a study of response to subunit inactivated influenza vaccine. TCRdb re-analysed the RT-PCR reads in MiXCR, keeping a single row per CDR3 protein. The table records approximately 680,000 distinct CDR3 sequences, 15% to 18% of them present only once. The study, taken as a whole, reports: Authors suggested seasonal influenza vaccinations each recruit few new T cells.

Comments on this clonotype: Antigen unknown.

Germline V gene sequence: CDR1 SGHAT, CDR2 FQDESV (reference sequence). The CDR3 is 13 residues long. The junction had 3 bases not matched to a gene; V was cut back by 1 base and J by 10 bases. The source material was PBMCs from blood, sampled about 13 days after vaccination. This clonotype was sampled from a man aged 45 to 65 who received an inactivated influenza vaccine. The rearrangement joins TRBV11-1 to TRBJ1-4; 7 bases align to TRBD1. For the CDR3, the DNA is TGTGCCAGCAGCTTAGGACAGGGTGGAAAACTGTTTTTT. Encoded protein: CASSLGQGGKLFF.